This T cell receptor (beta chain) was sequenced for a study of blood T cell repertoires in COVID-19. For the study at large: Whether acute or convalescent, the COVID-19 samples came from the United States, Italy and Spain.

Authors' methods: Researchers report that nucleated cell counts were estimated from reference gene primer amplification. Clones were read by immunoSEQ multiplex PCR, and TCRdb kept only the in-frame ones, dropping some. V, J and clone size are those of that table, while D and trimming were read from the DNA. The sample includes approximately 59,000 clones, about 81% of them seen just once. This clone was counted a few times. Material for sequencing was peripheral blood. This receptor was taken from a man aged 60 to 75 with COVID-19, enrolled during active disease.

The CDR3 reads CASSPLGQYNEQFF. CDR3 DNA sequence: TGTGCCAGCTCACCCTTGGGACAGTACAATGAGCAGTTCTTC. The V call is TRBV18, the J call TRBJ2-1; TRBD1 matches at 7 bases. Unmatched junction bases numbered 3, after V lost 3 bases and J lost 4 bases. Germline V lookup: CDR1 KGHSH, CDR2 LQKENI. The CDR3 totals 14 residues.